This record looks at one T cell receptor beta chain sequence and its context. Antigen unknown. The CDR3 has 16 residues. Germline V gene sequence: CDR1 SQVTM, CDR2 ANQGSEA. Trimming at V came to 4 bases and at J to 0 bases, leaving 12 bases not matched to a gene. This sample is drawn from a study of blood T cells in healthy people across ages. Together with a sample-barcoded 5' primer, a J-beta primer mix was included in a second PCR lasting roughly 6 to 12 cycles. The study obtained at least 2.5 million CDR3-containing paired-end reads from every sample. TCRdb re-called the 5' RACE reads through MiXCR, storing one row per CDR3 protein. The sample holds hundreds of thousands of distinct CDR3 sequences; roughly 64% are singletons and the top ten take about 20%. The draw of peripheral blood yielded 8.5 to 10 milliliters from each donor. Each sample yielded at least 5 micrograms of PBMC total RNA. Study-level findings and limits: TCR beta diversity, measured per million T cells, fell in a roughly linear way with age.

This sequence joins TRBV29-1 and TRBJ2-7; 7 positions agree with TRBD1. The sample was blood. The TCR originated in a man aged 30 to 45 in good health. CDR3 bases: TGCAGCGTTGTTCCGGGACAGCTAAGAAGCTCCTACGAGCAGTACTTC. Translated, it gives CSVVPGQLRSSYEQYF.